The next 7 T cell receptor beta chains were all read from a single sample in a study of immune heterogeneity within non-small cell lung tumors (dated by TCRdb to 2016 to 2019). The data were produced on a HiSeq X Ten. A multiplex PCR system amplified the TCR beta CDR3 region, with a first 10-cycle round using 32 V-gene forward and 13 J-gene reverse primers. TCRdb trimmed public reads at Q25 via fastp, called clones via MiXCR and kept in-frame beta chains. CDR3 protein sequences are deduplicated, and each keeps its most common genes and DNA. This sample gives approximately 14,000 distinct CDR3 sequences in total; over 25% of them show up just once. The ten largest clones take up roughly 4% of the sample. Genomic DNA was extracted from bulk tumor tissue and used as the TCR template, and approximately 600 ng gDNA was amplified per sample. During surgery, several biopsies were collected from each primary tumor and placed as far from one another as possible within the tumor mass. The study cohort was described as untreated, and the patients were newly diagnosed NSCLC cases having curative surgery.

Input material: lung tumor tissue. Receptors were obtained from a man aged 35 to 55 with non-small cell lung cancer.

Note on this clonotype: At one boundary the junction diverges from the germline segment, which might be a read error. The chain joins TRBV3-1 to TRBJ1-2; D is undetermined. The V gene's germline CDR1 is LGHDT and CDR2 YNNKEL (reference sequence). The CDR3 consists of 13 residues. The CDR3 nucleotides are TGTGCCAGCATCCAAGTTGGGCCCTATGGCTACACCTTC. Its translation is CASIQVGPYGYTF.

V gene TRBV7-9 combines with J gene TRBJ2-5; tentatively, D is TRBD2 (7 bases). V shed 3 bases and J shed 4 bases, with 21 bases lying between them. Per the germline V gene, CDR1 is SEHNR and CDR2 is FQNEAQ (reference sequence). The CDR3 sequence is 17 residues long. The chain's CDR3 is CASSFGDYNRVRETQYF. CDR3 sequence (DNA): TGTGCCAGCAGCTTTGGGGACTACAACAGGGTCCGAGAGACCCAGTACTTC. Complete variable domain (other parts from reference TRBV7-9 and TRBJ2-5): DTGVSQNPRHKITKRGQNVTFRCDPISEHNRLYWYRQTLGQGPEFLTYFQNEAQLEKSRLLSDRFSAERPKGSFSTLEIQRTEQGDSAMYLCASSFGDYNRVRETQYFGPGTRLLVL.

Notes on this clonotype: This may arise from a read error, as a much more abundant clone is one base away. This chain's CDR3 is CASSDIHDQFF. CDR3 nucleotide sequence: TGTGCCAGCAGCGACATCCATGACCAGTTCTTC. J is TRBJ2-1 and V is TRBV7-2, with D unresolved. This CDR3 has 11 amino acids. From germline, CDR1 is SGHTA and CDR2 FQGNSA. Using reference TRBV7-2 and TRBJ2-1 for the parts outside the CDR3, the full variable domain is GAGVSQSPSNKVTEKGKDVELRCDPISGHTALYWYRQSLGQGLEFLIYFQGNSAPDKSGLPSDRFSAERTGGSVSTLTIQRTQQEDSAVYLCASSDIHDQFFGPGTRLTVL.

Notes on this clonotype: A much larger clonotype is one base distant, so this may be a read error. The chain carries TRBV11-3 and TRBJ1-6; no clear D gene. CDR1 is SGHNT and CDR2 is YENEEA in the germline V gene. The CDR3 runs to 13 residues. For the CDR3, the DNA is TGTGCCAGCGGACTCGAGAGGAATTCACCCCTCCAATTT. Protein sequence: CASGLERNSPLQF.

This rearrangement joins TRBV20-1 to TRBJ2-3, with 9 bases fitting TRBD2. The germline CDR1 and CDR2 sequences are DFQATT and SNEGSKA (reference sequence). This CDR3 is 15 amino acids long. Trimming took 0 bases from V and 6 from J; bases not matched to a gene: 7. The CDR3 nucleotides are TGCAGTGCTAGAGAACCTGCGGGAGGGGCGGATACGCAGTATTTT. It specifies CSAREPAGGADTQYF.

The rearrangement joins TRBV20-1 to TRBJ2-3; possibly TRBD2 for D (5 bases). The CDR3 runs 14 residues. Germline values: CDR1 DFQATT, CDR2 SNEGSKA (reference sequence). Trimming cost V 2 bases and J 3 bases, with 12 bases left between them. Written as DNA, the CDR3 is TGCAGTGCTAGATCTTGCGGGTATACAGATACGCAGTATTTT. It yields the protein CSARSCGYTDTQYF.

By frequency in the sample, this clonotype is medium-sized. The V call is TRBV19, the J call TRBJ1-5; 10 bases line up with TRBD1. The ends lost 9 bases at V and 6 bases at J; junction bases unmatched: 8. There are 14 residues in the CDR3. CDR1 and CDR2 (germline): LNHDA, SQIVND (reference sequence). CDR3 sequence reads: CASKTGTGVQPQHF. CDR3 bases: TGTGCCAGCAAAACGGGGACAGGGGTTCAGCCCCAGCATTTT.